This T cell receptor beta chain was retrieved from a study of cytomegalovirus exposure and HLA in healthy donors. As for the study in general: There were 70 million to 95 million unique TCRs (from HLA-typed donors) in an early data release.

Remarks on this clone: Its target is not known.

The CDR3 has 16 amino acids. Trimming took 4 bases from V and 9 from J, leaving 25 bases between them. Germline assignment: CDR1 MDHEN and CDR2 SYDVKM. Primers included in the PCR were 60 Vbeta and 13 Jbeta primers. Assay used: immunoSEQ multiplex PCR; TCRdb lists only in-frame clones, some missing. The sample yields about 140,000 clones, approximately 80% seen once. General study points: Cytomegalovirus-associated status was assigned to some 160 TCR beta chains. More than 15,000 TCR beta sequences were associated with HLA alleles at 0.05 false discovery rate in a later analysis.

This TCR came from a woman between 40 and 50 years old in good health and CMV-seronegative. The V and J genes are TRBV28 and TRBJ2-7, with D tentatively TRBD2 (5 bases). Source material: PBMCs. CDR3: CASSSYPFAVPGGQYF. CDR3 coding DNA: TGTGCCAGCAGTTCTTATCCTTTTGCGGTACCTGGAGGGCAGTACTTC.